This TCR beta chain was observed in a study of cytomegalovirus exposure and HLA in healthy donors. Study observations and caveats: For TCR beta chains, V- and J-gene trimming was later linked to a missense DCLRE1C variant. Some V segments (TRBV6-2 and TRBV6-3 among them) were excluded as indistinguishable. Most TCR sequences were uncommon, yet certain public TCRs appeared in many donors.

PCR employed 60 Vbeta and 13 Jbeta primers. The data were produced by immunoSEQ multiplex PCR, yet TCRdb's version contains in-frame clones alone and is incomplete. Among approximately 200,000 clones listed, roughly four fifths were seen once. The CDR3 totals 15 residues. The ends were cut back, 2 bases at V and 2 bases at J, with 11 bases in the middle. The germline V gene encodes CDR1 MNHEY and CDR2 SVGAGI. With regard to this clone: What it binds is unknown.

The specimen was PBMCs. The V and J genes are TRBV6-5 and TRBJ2-3, with a weak D call TRBD2 (6 bases). The source is a woman aged 50 to 65 in good health and CMV-seropositive. The chain's CDR3 is CASSYVGGITDTQYF. In nucleotides, the CDR3 is TGTGCCAGCAGTTACGTTGGCGGGATCACAGATACGCAGTATTTT.